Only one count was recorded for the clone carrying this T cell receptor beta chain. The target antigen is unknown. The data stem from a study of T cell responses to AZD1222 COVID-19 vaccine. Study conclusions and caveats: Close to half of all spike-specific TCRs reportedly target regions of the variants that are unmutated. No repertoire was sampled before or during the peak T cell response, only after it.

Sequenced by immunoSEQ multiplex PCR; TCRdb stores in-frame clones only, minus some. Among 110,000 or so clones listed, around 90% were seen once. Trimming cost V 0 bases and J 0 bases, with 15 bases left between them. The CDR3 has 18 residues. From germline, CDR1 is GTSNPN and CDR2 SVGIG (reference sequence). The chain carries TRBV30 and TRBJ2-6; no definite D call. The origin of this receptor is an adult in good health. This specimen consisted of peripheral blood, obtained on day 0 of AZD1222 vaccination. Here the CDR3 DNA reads TGTGCCTGGAGTGTACTCAGGACGCACGGCTCTGGGGCCAACGTCCTGACTTTC. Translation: CAWSVLRTHGSGANVLTF.